The clone carrying this TCR beta chain was detected only a few times. Its matching antigen is unknown. The sample comes from a study of T cell clones after liver transplantation. Study-level background: Apart from a few HCV-positive recipients, transplants were for non-autoimmune, non-viral reasons.

Measured with immunoSEQ multiplex PCR; TCRdb has only the in-frame clones, and not every one. The sample records 5,500 to 7,000 clones, roughly 31% being singletons. Study results and limitations: A significant post-transplant drop in circulating graft-donor-reactive CD4 TCRbeta sequences occurred in most of the 8 subjects. Low donor cell numbers restricted donor-reactive repertoire measurement in a couple of subjects. Graft donor-reactive T cells may have migrated into the graft rather than being deleted.

Alloreactive TCRbeta sequences came from sequencing proliferating CFSE-low cells in the MLR. V dropped 3 bases and J dropped 2; count of bases not matched to a gene: 6. The CDR3 is made up of 16 amino acids. CDR1 and CDR2 from the germline V gene are SGHKS and YYEKEE (reference sequence). This receptor was obtained from a human patient who received a liver transplant. Some T cells may possibly be graft donor cells. The chain combines TRBV5-5 with TRBJ1-4, with TRBD1 matching over 8 bases. Source material: CD4+ T cells from cultured PBMCs. CDR3 DNA: TGTGCCAGCAGCTATGGACAGGGAGGCACTAATGAAAAACTGTTTTTT. It codes for CASSYGQGGTNEKLFF.